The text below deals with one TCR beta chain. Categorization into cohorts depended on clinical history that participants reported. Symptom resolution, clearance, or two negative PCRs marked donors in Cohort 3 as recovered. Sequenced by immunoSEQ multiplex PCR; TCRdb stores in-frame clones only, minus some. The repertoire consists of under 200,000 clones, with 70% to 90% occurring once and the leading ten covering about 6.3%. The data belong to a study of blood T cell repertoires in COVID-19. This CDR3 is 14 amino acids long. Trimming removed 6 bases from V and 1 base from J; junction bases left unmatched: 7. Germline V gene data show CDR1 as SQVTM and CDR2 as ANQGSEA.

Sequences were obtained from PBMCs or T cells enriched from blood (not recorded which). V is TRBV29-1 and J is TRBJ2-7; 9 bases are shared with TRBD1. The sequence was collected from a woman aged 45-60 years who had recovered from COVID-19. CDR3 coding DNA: TGCAGCGTCATCCGGGACAGGGCATCCTACGAGCAGTACTTC. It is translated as CSVIRDRASYEQYF.